Below are 28 T cell receptor beta chains sequenced from a single sample in a study of lung T cells in sarcoidosis with Löfgren's syndrome. TCRdb recomputed calls from the reads with MiXCR, one row per CDR3 protein. The sample holds 60,000 or so distinct CDR3 sequences, approximately 22% seen once. Input material: CD4+ T cells from PBMCs. Receptors originate from a human donor with sarcoidosis (Löfgren's syndrome or another form), or a control subject (not recorded which).

The sample holds many counts of this clonotype. The gene calls are TRBV6-2 or TRBV6-3 and TRBJ2-7; 8 nucleotides align to TRBD1. V lost 7 bases, J lost 7 bases, and 21 bases stayed unmatched. Germline CDR1 is MNHEY and CDR2 is SVGEGT. The CDR3 totals 17 residues. CDR3 bases: TGTGCCAGCACCCCGCACAGGGGGTTCTCCGGCCCTTTGGAGCAGTACTTC. Translating gives CASTPHRGFSGPLEQYF.

This clonotype appeared many times. This chain uses TRBV28 with TRBJ1-3; D not certain. Trimming cost V 5 bases and J 1 base, with 15 bases left between them. The germline V gene has CDR1 MDHEN and CDR2 SYDVKM. The CDR3 sequence is 16 residues long. The CDR3 nucleotides read TGTGCCAGCAGTACCGTCTCGGACGGTTCTGGAAACACCATATATTTT. It encodes CASSTVSDGSGNTIYF. The full variable domain, in which reference TRBV28 and TRBJ1-3 provide the parts outside the CDR3, is DVKVTQSSRYLVKRTGEKVFLECVQDMDHENMFWYRQDPGLGLRLIYFSYDVKMKEKGDIPEGYSVSREKKERFSLILESASTNQTSMYLCASSTVSDGSGNTIYFGEGSWLTVV.

There are many counts of this clonotype. The chain uses TRBV28 and TRBJ1-5, with D hard to call. CDR1 and CDR2 from the germline V gene are MDHEN and SYDVKM. Trimming took off 2 bases at V and 4 bases at J, with 9 bases between the two ends. The CDR3 sequence is 14 residues long. The CDR3 region is CASSLRHRNQPQHF. The DNA for the CDR3 is TGTGCCAGCAGTTTAAGGCACAGAAATCAGCCCCAGCATTTT.

As for this clonotype: One base away lies a much larger clone, so this may be a sequencing read error. CDR3 loop: CASSYRPAYEELFF. DNA of the CDR3: TGTGCCAGCAGTTACCGACCGGCCTACGAAGAACTGTTTTTT. The chain joins TRBV6-6 to TRBJ1-4; no clear D. The germline gives CDR1 MNHNY, CDR2 SVGAGI (reference sequence). This CDR3 comprises 14 residues. V lost 2 bases and J lost 12, with 16 bases in between.

Of note for this clonotype: Its ends do not fully match the called genes, so a read error is possible. The rearrangement links TRBV11-2 to TRBJ2-5; possible D gene TRBD1, 8 bases. There are 15 residues in the CDR3. CDR1 is SGHAT, CDR2 FQNNGV, per germline. The CDR3 region has the DNA TGTGCCAGCAGCTCCAACAGGGGGGGCACCGAGACCCGGTACTTC. Translated: CASSSNRGGTETRYF.

This clonotype was seen ten or more times. This CDR3 reads CASSLSVHFSNSPLHF. The CDR3 DNA sequence: TGTGCCAGCAGTTTATCGGTACACTTCTCCAATTCACCCCTCCACTTT. The V call is TRBV27, the J call TRBJ1-6, with D unclear. The germline gives CDR1 MNHEY, CDR2 SMNVEV (reference sequence). Trimming took off 0 bases at V and 7 bases at J, with 13 bases between the two ends. The CDR3 loop spans 16 amino acids.

The J gene is TRBJ2-6, the V gene TRBV3-1; D possibly corresponds to TRBD1 (5 bases). Germline values: CDR1 LGHDT, CDR2 YNNKEL (reference sequence). V dropped 4 bases and J dropped 0 bases, with 19 bases sitting between them. This CDR3 has 19 residues. The CDR3 DNA reads TGTGCCAGCAGCCCCAGGGTTGGGCCACAATACTCTGGGGCCAACGTCCTGACTTTC. Protein: CASSPRVGPQYSGANVLTF.

The chain is built from TRBV28 and TRBJ2-5, with 8 bases matching TRBD1. This CDR3 comprises 15 residues. Trimming took 5 bases from V and 9 from J; bases not matched to a gene: 14. Germline values: CDR1 MDHEN, CDR2 SYDVKM. The CDR3 region has the DNA TGTGCCAGCAGTCCGACCCCAGGGGGCGGTGAGGCCCAGTACTTC. Protein product: CASSPTPGGGEAQYF.

The V and J genes are TRBV11-2 and TRBJ2-7, with 7 bases that match TRBD2. CDR3 length: 14 amino acids. V gave up 2 bases and J gave up 7 bases; unmatched junction bases: 8. CDR1 and CDR2 from the germline V gene are SGHAT and FQNNGV. CDR3 in amino acids: CASSLSGREGEQYF. The CDR3 DNA is TGTGCCAGCAGCTTATCGGGCAGGGAGGGAGAGCAGTACTTC. The whole variable domain, remainder taken from reference TRBV11-2 and TRBJ2-7, is EAGVAQSPRYKIIEKRQSVAFWCNPISGHATLYWYQQILGQGPKLLIQFQNNGVVDDSQLPKDRFSAERLKGVDSTLKIQPAKLEDSAVYLCASSLSGREGEQYFGPGTRLTVT.

This clonotype has at least ten counts. This chain links TRBV20-1 with TRBJ2-4; either TRBD1 or TRBD2 may fit D (5 bases each). Germline V gene data show CDR1 as DFQATT and CDR2 as SNEGSKA (reference sequence). The CDR3 runs 14 residues. The DNA for the CDR3 is TGCTCCTCCTCCCCAGCGGTTGGGGGAAACATTCAGTACTTC. Translated, it gives CSSSPAVGGNIQYF.

The chain uses TRBV30 and TRBJ2-3; TRBD2 matches 13 bases. Per germline, CDR1 GTSNPN and CDR2 SVGIG (reference sequence). V dropped 0 bases and J dropped 4; count of bases not matched to a gene: 1. CDR3 size: 15 residues. CDR3 in amino acids: CAWSVGLAGADTQYF. Written as DNA, the CDR3 is TGTGCCTGGAGTGTCGGACTAGCGGGAGCAGATACGCAGTATTTT.

This clonotype has just a few counts. The CDR3 sequence: CASSPSNRLAAYNEQFF. The CDR3 nucleotides are TGTGCCAGCTCACCTTCAAATAGACTAGCGGCCTACAATGAGCAGTTCTTC. The J gene is TRBJ2-1, the V gene TRBV18; TRBD2 matches at 9 bases. Germline values: CDR1 KGHSH, CDR2 LQKENI. Germline trimming cut 3 bases from V and 2 bases from J; bases unmatched to any gene: 8. The CDR3 contains 17 residues.

Ten or more counts support this clonotype. The chain links TRBV6-1 to TRBJ1-2; D is unclear. The CDR3 is 13 residues long. With 5 bases removed from V and 11 bases from J, the gap between germline ends came to 18 bases. Germline assignment: CDR1 MNHNS and CDR2 SASEGT. CDR3 DNA sequence: TGTGCCAGCAGTCCACGAGTCGGGCAATGGTACACCTTC. It is translated as CASSPRVGQWYTF.

There are many counts of this clonotype. The genes are TRBV20-1 and TRBJ2-1, with 7 bases fitting TRBD1. Looked up from germline, CDR1 is DFQATT and CDR2 is SNEGSKA (reference sequence). The CDR3 contains 15 residues. The CDR3 loop is CMAHKGAVPYNEQFF. In DNA, the CDR3 is TGCATGGCCCACAAGGGGGCTGTCCCCTACAATGAGCAGTTCTTC.

This sequence joins TRBV2 and TRBJ2-1, with TRBD2 as a possible D gene (6 bases). CDR1 SNHLY and CDR2 FYNNEI come from the germline V gene. V lost 5 bases and J lost 4, with 21 bases in between. CDR3 length: 17 amino acids. Here the CDR3 reads CASSSRPPGTGYNEQFF. The CDR3 nucleotides are TGTGCCAGCAGTTCCCGCCCCCCCGGGACTGGATACAATGAGCAGTTCTTC. The entire variable domain, with the rest obtained from reference TRBV2 and TRBJ2-1, is as follows: EPEVTQTPSHQVTQMGQEVILRCVPISNHLYFYWYRQILGQKVEFLVSFYNNEISEKSEIFDDQFSVERPDGSNFTLKIRSTKLEDSAMYFCASSSRPPGTGYNEQFFGPGTRLTVL.

This clonotype was counted a few times. The chain recombines TRBV5-1 with TRBJ2-6, with D maybe TRBD1 (6 bases). Looked up from germline, CDR1 is SGHRS and CDR2 is YFSETQ. Trimming took 0 bases from V and 2 from J, leaving 9 bases between them. The CDR3 covers 16 residues. CDR3 in amino acids: CASSLAGVTGANVLTF. The CDR3 DNA follows: TGCGCCAGCAGCTTGGCAGGGGTGACTGGGGCCAACGTCCTGACTTTC.

In its sample, this clonotype was seen many times. V and J are TRBV6-2 or TRBV6-3 and TRBJ2-3; possible D gene TRBD2, 6 bases. Germline values: CDR1 MNHEY, CDR2 SVGEGT. V lost 2 bases and J 1 base, leaving 10 bases between the germline ends. The CDR3 is 15 residues long. The CDR3 region has the DNA TGTGCCAGCAGTTACCCCCCGGGAGGCACAGATACGCAGTATTTT. It is translated as CASSYPPGGTDTQYF.

This chain links TRBV7-8 with TRBJ1-2; D is uncertain. The CDR3 covers 15 residues. Germline lookup yields CDR1 SGHVS and CDR2 FQNEAQ. Trimming removed 2 bases at V and 4 bases at J, with 14 bases between. For the CDR3, the DNA is TGTGCCAGCAGCTTAAATGTCGATTTAGGCTATGGCTACACCTTC. It codes for CASSLNVDLGYGYTF.

The J gene is TRBJ2-2, the V gene TRBV25-1, with 10 bases identical to TRBD1. The CDR3 is made up of 17 amino acids. Unmatched junction bases numbered 11, after V lost 3 bases and J lost 7 bases. Per the germline V gene, CDR1 is MGHDK and CDR2 is SYGVNS. This CDR3 reads CASSDGRGQGRIGELFF. CDR3 sequence (DNA): TGTGCCAGCAGTGACGGGCGGGGACAGGGGCGGATCGGGGAGCTGTTTTTT. The complete variable domain, with remaining parts taken from reference TRBV25-1 and TRBJ2-2, reads EADIYQTPRYLVIGTGKKITLECSQTMGHDKMYWYQQDPGMELHLIHYSYGVNSTEKGDLSSESTVSRIRTEHFPLTLESARPSHTSQYLCASSDGRGQGRIGELFFGEGSRLTVL.

Concerning this clonotype itself: Being one base from a much bigger clone, this may be a read error. V and J are TRBV7-2 and TRBJ2-2; D might be TRBD1 (6 bases). The V end was cut by 5 bases, the J end by 4 bases, with 20 bases between. Germline assignment: CDR1 SGHTA and CDR2 FQGNSA. The CDR3 spans 17 residues. In nucleotides, the CDR3 is TGTGCCAGCAGCCTACCCGCCGGGGCAGGGGCCACCGGGGAGCTGTTTTTT. It is translated as CASSLPAGAGATGELFF.

This clonotype came up many times. The rearrangement links TRBV28 to TRBJ2-7; D possibly corresponds to TRBD2 (5 bases). CDR1 and CDR2 (germline): MDHEN, SYDVKM. The CDR3 contains 12 residues. Trimming left V 2 bases short and J 7 bases short, with 9 bases between. The CDR3 here is CASSLRLREQYF. The CDR3 nucleotides are TGTGCCAGCAGTTTAAGACTAAGAGAGCAGTACTTC.

By sample share, this clonotype is medium-sized. V is TRBV6-1 and J is TRBJ1-5; D is uncertain. The germline V and J ends were trimmed by 8 bases and 3 bases, with 17 bases remaining between them. The CDR3 runs 15 residues. Germline V gene data show CDR1 as MNHNS and CDR2 as SASEGT. The CDR3 sequence is CASVQEGGYNQPQHF. CDR3 nucleotide sequence: TGTGCCAGCGTCCAAGAGGGAGGCTACAATCAGCCCCAGCATTTT.

This clonotype came up a few times. The chain employs TRBV7-8 and TRBJ1-3; D uncertain. V lost 2 bases and J lost 4, with 9 bases in between. Germline V gene data show CDR1 as SGHVS and CDR2 as FQNEAQ. This CDR3 region has 14 residues. The CDR3 protein is CASSLQKDGNTIYF. The CDR3, as DNA: TGTGCCAGCAGCTTACAGAAGGACGGAAACACCATATATTTT.

This clonotype was detected ten times or more. This rearrangement joins TRBV7-2 to TRBJ2-1; 7 positions match TRBD2. Germline lookup yields CDR1 SGHTA and CDR2 FQGNSA. V dropped 4 bases and J dropped 2; count of bases not matched to a gene: 8. This CDR3 is built from 16 residues. The CDR3 here is CASSSPRAGAYNEQFF. CDR3 bases: TGTGCCAGCAGCTCCCCTCGGGCGGGAGCCTACAATGAGCAGTTCTTC.

There are many counts of this clonotype. This rearrangement joins TRBV28 to TRBJ2-1, with 11 bases aligning to TRBD2. Trimming at V came to 5 bases and at J to 0 bases, leaving 3 bases not matched to a gene. Germline values: CDR1 MDHEN, CDR2 SYDVKM. The CDR3 has 16 residues. The CDR3 is CASSDLAGGSYNEQFF. For the CDR3, the DNA is TGTGCCAGCAGTGACCTAGCGGGAGGCTCCTACAATGAGCAGTTCTTC.

This clonotype was found many times. V usage is TRBV10-3 and J usage is TRBJ2-3, with a tentative D call TRBD1 (6 bases). CDR1 and CDR2 (germline): ENHRY, SYGVKD. The CDR3 has 14 residues. The ends were cut back, 5 bases at V and 1 base at J, with 10 bases in the middle. The CDR3 sequence is CAISLTGRTDTQYF. For the CDR3, the DNA is TGTGCCATCAGTCTGACAGGTCGCACAGATACGCAGTATTTT.

In its sample, this clonotype was seen many times. CDR3 DNA sequence: TGTGCCAGCAGTCAAGGCCGGACAGCTACACTAGCCAAAAACATTCAGTACTTC. Translated: CASSQGRTATLAKNIQYF. The chain employs TRBV27 and TRBJ2-4; TRBD1 is a possible D gene (6 bases). Germline assignment: CDR1 MNHEY and CDR2 SMNVEV (reference sequence). The CDR3 totals 18 residues. The V end lost 5 bases, the J end lost 0 bases, and 20 bases lay between the germline ends.

This clonotype showed up many times. The V gene is TRBV12-3 or TRBV12-4, the J gene TRBJ1-5; the D is unclear. The CDR3 runs to 14 residues. V was clipped by 5 bases and J by 0 bases, with 8 bases between them. Here the CDR3 reads CASSTGSSNQPQHF. The CDR3 nucleotides are TGTGCCAGCAGTACTGGGAGTAGCAATCAGCCCCAGCATTTT.